The T cell receptor beta chain under discussion was sequenced for a study of blood T cells in healthy people across ages. Every sample yielded at least 6.5 million isolated PBMCs. No fewer than 5 micrograms of total RNA were isolated from every sample. The CDR3 covers 13 residues. The germline V gene has CDR1 LGHNA and CDR2 YSLEER. Trimming took off 1 base at V and 6 bases at J, with 9 bases between the two ends. Through a sample-barcoded 5' primer and a J-beta primer mix, a second PCR was run for roughly 6 to 12 cycles. TCRdb recomputed calls from the 5' RACE reads with MiXCR, one row per CDR3 protein. The sample includes some 1,800,000 distinct CDR3 sequences, roughly two fifths seen only once; the top ten take roughly 23%. This clonotype was picked up a small number of times.

This sequence originates from a human donor in good health. This sequence joins TRBV4-3 and TRBJ1-1; D is uncertain. The source material was blood. The CDR3 region is CASSQVVVAEAFF. CDR3 sequence (DNA): TGCGCCAGCAGCCAAGTAGTGGTGGCTGAAGCTTTCTTT.